The rows below give T cell receptor beta chains drawn from one sample of a study of memory CD4+ T cells and cytomegalovirus serostatus. Clones were read by immunoSEQ multiplex PCR, and TCRdb kept only the in-frame ones, dropping some. Here the sample spans about 38,000 clones, around 80% being singletons. What was sequenced was memory CD4+ T cells from blood. These receptors were obtained from an adult in good health and CMV-seropositive. Both conserved end residues are part of each CDR3.

TRBJ2-1	TRBV11-2	CASSWRRGSGGINEQFF
TRBJ2-7	TRBV7-2	CASSLEGPNSYEQYF
TRBJ1-1	TRBV27	CASSLFPNTEAFF
TRBJ2-3	TRBV7-9	CASSLLHTDTQYF
TRBJ1-6	TRBV6-1	CASSLDREGNSPLHF
TRBJ2-7	TRBV12-2	CASRLLPLAGAAYEQYF
TRBJ1-1	TRBV18	CASSPQNTEAFF
TRBJ2-2	TRBV2	CASIIGGGDTGELFF
TRBJ2-1	TRBV21-1	CASSNETGGAGSCNEQFF
TRBJ2-1	TRBV5-1	CASSTTGDSSYNEQFF
TRBJ2-1	TRBV6-5	CASSYSGLRSQFF
TRBJ2-1	TRBV28	CASTVAGAYNEQFF
TRBJ2-4	TRBV2	CASSLWTGRDKNIQYF
TRBJ1-5	TRBV11-2	CASSPRAGGPNQPQHF
TRBJ1-4	TRBV18	CASSPPGQGNEKLFF
TRBJ2-1	TRBV28	CASSRGSPPEQFF
TRBJ2-3	TRBV19	CASSTGTSGSQAQYF
TRBJ1-3	TRBV6-5	CASRRTVSSGNTIYF
TRBJ1-6	TRBV2	CASNRILTYNSPLHF
TRBJ2-5	TRBV14	CASSQTSGSETQYF
TRBJ2-2	TRBV7-9	CASSPSSVANTGELFF
TRBJ2-3	TRBV7-7	CASSLDPTDTQYF
TRBJ2-7	TRBV21-1	CASSTRPRSGEQYF
TRBJ2-1	TRBV9	CASSPRAGSSYNEQFF
TRBJ1-5	TRBV7-8	CASSPSNRGLEQPQHF
TRBJ1-1	TRBV9	CASSVAVGDPEAFF
TRBJ2-2	TRBV23-1	CASSQSGGGRASDTGELFF
TRBJ2-2	TRBV5-1	CARFDRDVTGELFF
TRBJ2-1	TRBV4-2	CASSQEITPLKNEQFF
TRBJ2-3	TRBV20-1	CSAGLKDTQYF
TRBJ2-3	TRBV28	CASSRMDTDTQYF
TRBJ2-1	TRBV19	CASSIAGVSYNEQFF
TRBJ2-4	TRBV19	CASRTRFGKNIQYF
TRBJ1-2	TRBV28	CASSQEGGNYGYTF
TRBJ2-3	TRBV10-3	CASLDASQDTQYF
TRBJ1-3	TRBV6-1	CASSSGPGNTIYF
TRBJ2-1	TRBV7-3	CASSRGRVELAGSNEQFF
TRBJ2-2	TRBV5-1	CASSNGQPGELFF
TRBJ2-2	TRBV4-1	CASSAQPGQGRTGELFF
TRBJ1-2	TRBV5-6	CASSFVDRRRYGYTF
TRBJ2-7	TRBV7-2	CASSLVSGQGTYEQYF
TRBJ2-7	TRBV5-1	CASSLAGDSAYEQYF
TRBJ1-1	TRBV6-1	CASSIHPEAFF
TRBJ1-4	TRBV4-2	CASSQGRGMTNEKLFF
TRBJ1-4	TRBV15	CATSRDKSLNEKLFF
TRBJ1-1	TRBV6-1	CASSEAWGALLRYTEAFF
TRBJ1-1	TRBV10-1	CASSVQGFYTEAFF
TRBJ1-5	TRBV6-1	CASSEAKGRTQPQHF
TRBJ2-1	TRBV6-1	CATTPRGPHNEQFF
TRBJ2-6	TRBV6-6	CASSGTGGSGANVLTF